These 11 T cell receptor beta chains were sequenced from one sample in a study of blood T cell repertoires in COVID-19. Sequencing used immunoSEQ multiplex PCR; TCRdb keeps in-frame clones, though not all of them. Of about 230,000 clones listed, approximately 84% are singletons. The sequencing input was peripheral blood. These receptor sequences come from a man aged 40-49 years with acute or convalescent COVID-19.

V gene TRBV2 combines with J gene TRBJ1-1; D unresolved. This CDR3 comprises 13 residues. The V end lost 6 bases, the J end lost 6 bases, and 14 bases lay between the germline ends. From germline, CDR1 is SNHLY and CDR2 FYNNEI. Here the CDR3 reads CASSRGRKAEAFF. The DNA of the CDR3 is TGTGCCAGCAGCCGTGGCAGGAAGGCTGAAGCTTTCTTT.

V and J are TRBV19 and TRBJ1-6; tentatively, D is TRBD1 (5 bases). CDR3 length: 16 amino acids. The germline V gene has CDR1 LNHDA and CDR2 SQIVND (reference sequence). Trimming took 3 bases from V and 7 from J, leaving 16 bases between them. CDR3 DNA: TGTGCCAGTAGTATCGGACGCGGACAAGGGAATTCACCCCTCCACTTT. Translated, it gives CASSIGRGQGNSPLHF.

The chain employs TRBV6-5 and TRBJ1-2, with D tentatively TRBD1 (6 bases). Trimming took off 8 bases at V and 2 bases at J, with 12 bases between the two ends. Germline V CDR1 and CDR2: MNHEY, SVGAGI. This CDR3 comprises 13 residues. The CDR3 reads CASLRGRNYGYTF. CDR3 DNA: TGTGCCAGCCTCAGGGGTAGGAACTATGGCTACACCTTC.

This clone was observed once. The chain couples TRBV24-1 to TRBJ2-3, with a weak D call TRBD1 (6 bases). Trimming pared 4 bases from V and 0 bases from J, leaving 10 bases between. The germline CDR1 and CDR2 sequences are KGHDR and SFDVKD. This CDR3 is 15 amino acids long. CDR3 residues: CATSDWGTSTDTQYF. CDR3 coding DNA: TGTGCCACCAGTGACTGGGGGACAAGCACAGATACGCAGTATTTT.

V gene TRBV30 combines with J gene TRBJ1-2; TRBD1 might be the D (6 bases). Germline V gives CDR1 GTSNPN, CDR2 SVGIG (reference sequence). The CDR3 is 13 residues long. Trimming took 5 bases from V and 7 from J, leaving 17 bases between them. In DNA form, the CDR3 reads TGTGCCTGGGATGGTTGGGGGGGGGCTGGCTACACCTTC. It encodes CAWDGWGGAGYTF.

The chain has TRBV6-5 and TRBJ2-7; weak D call: TRBD1 (6 bases). V was trimmed by 2 bases and J by 1 base, leaving 6 bases between them. This CDR3 region has 13 residues. CDR1 and CDR2 from the germline V gene are MNHEY and SVGAGI. The CDR3 spells CASSYDRSYEQYF. CDR3 nucleotide sequence: TGTGCCAGCAGTTACGACAGGTCCTACGAGCAGTACTTC.

V usage is TRBV4-1 and J usage is TRBJ1-2; 8 nucleotides align to TRBD1. Germline loops: CDR1 MGHRA, CDR2 YSYEKL. V lost 1 base and J lost 7; bases outside the gene matches: 11. The CDR3 is made up of 16 amino acids. CDR3 coding DNA: TGCGCCAGCAGCCAAGTAGGCACAGGGGGAAGGTTTGGCTACACCTTC. Its protein product is CASSQVGTGGRFGYTF.

V and J are TRBV7-2 and TRBJ1-1; D gene unclear. Per the germline V gene, CDR1 is SGHTA and CDR2 is FQGNSA. V lost 3 bases and J 3 bases, leaving 20 bases between the germline ends. CDR3 length: 17 residues. The CDR3 spells CASSLPEGEGLYTEAFF. The DNA of the CDR3 is TGTGCCAGCAGCTTGCCCGAGGGTGAGGGATTATACACTGAAGCTTTCTTT.

This clone appeared a few times. The CDR3 region has the DNA TGTGCCAGCAGCCAAGTCCCCAATCCCGGACAGGGGGCCGGGCGGACTCAGCCCCAGCATTTT. As protein: CASSQVPNPGQGAGRTQPQHF. The rearrangement joins TRBV3-1 (or the pseudogene TRBV3-2) to TRBJ1-5; 11 bases are a match to TRBD1. Germline loops: CDR1 LGHDT, CDR2 YNNKEL (reference sequence). This CDR3 is 21 amino acids long. V was pared by 1 base and J by 6 bases, with 20 bases of the junction left unmatched.

The chain carries TRBV29-1 and TRBJ2-1; D is possibly TRBD2 (5 bases). V gave up 0 bases and J gave up 7 bases, with 7 bases separating them. The CDR3 is 12 amino acids. Germline CDR1 is SQVTM and CDR2 is ANQGSEA. The CDR3 DNA reads as TGCAGCGTTGAAGATCGAGGGAATGAGCAGTTCTTC. Amino acids: CSVEDRGNEQFF.

V and J are TRBV28 and TRBJ1-5, with 7 bases matching TRBD1. The V gene end was trimmed by 1 base and the J gene end by 1 base; junction bases not matched to a gene: 13. The CDR3 covers 19 residues. Germline-derived CDR1 and CDR2 are MDHEN and SYDVKM. The CDR3 protein is CASSLSRQGTGVSNQPQHF. The CDR3 DNA reads as TGTGCCAGCAGTTTATCCCGACAGGGAACGGGGGTAAGCAATCAGCCCCAGCATTTT.